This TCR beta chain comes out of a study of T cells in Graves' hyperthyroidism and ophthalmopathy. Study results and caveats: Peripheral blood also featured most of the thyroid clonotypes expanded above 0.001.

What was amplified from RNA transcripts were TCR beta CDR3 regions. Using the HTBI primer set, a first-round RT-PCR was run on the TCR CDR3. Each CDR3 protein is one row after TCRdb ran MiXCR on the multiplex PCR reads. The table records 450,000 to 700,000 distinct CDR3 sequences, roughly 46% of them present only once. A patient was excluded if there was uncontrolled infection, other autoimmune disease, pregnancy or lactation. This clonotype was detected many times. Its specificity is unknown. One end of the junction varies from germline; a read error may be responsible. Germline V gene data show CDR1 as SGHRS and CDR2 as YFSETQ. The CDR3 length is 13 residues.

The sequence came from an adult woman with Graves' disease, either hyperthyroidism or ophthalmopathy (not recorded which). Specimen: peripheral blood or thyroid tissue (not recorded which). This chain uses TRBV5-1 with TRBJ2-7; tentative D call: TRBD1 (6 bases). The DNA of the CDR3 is TGTGCCAGCAGCTTAGGGGGTGTCTACGAGCAGTACTTC. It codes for CASSLGGVYEQYF.